These 32 T cell receptor beta chains came from one sample sequenced in a study of T cell clones after liver transplantation. Libraries were prepared by immunoSEQ multiplex PCR; TCRdb keeps only in-frame clonotypes and omits some of them. The sample has under 85,000 clones, roughly 80% seen once. Sequencing was performed on CD4+ T cells from blood, taken 12 months after liver transplant. These receptors originate from a human patient who received a liver transplant. These T cells may partly come from the graft donor.

The chain links TRBV6-1 to TRBJ2-7; 8 nucleotides match TRBD1. The V and J ends lost 6 bases and 2 bases, in that order; junction bases with no gene match: 6. This CDR3 is 14 amino acids long. The germline gives CDR1 MNHNS, CDR2 SASEGT. The CDR3 loop reads CASRSDRGAYEQYF. In DNA form, the CDR3 reads TGTGCCAGCAGATCAGACAGGGGAGCCTACGAGCAGTACTTC.

With regard to this clone: Other DNA sequences of this sample code for an identical CDR3. DNA of the CDR3: TGCGCCAGCAGCTTGGCCGGAGGGGGGAGTTCCTACGAGCAGTACTTC. It translates to CASSLAGGGSSYEQYF. The chain couples TRBV5-1 to TRBJ2-7; D assignment may be TRBD1 or TRBD2 (6 bases each). CDR1 is SGHRS and CDR2 is YFSETQ in the germline V gene. V was cut by 0 bases and J by 1 base, with 14 bases left in between. CDR3 length: 16 residues.

The chain has TRBV7-9 and TRBJ2-3; 7 nucleotides agree with TRBD2. The V segment lost 4 bases and the J segment 3 bases; nucleotides outside the gene matches: 13. The length of the CDR3 is 17 residues. The V gene's germline CDR1 is SEHNR and CDR2 FQNEAQ (reference sequence). The CDR3 DNA reads TGTGCCAGCAGCTCAAACCCGGCGGGAGTTCGGACAGATACGCAGTATTTT. Translated, it gives CASSSNPAGVRTDTQYF. Based on the CDR3 plus reference TRBV7-9 and TRBJ2-3, the full variable domain is DTGVSQNPRHKITKRGQNVTFRCDPISEHNRLYWYRQTLGQGPEFLTYFQNEAQLEKSRLLSDRFSAERPKGSFSTLEIQRTEQGDSAMYLCASSSNPAGVRTDTQYFGPGTRLTVL.

Concerning this clone: The junction departs from the called germline gene at one end, perhaps through a read error. The CDR3: CATSWDGSYEQYF. CDR3 nucleotides: TGTGCCACCAGTTGGGACGGCTCCTACGAGCAGTACTTC. V and J are TRBV28 and TRBJ2-7; D is perhaps TRBD1 or TRBD2 (5 bases each). Per the germline V gene, CDR1 is MDHEN and CDR2 is SYDVKM. The CDR3 loop spans 13 amino acids.

This sequence joins TRBV2 and TRBJ1-4; unclear D gene. Germline-derived CDR1 and CDR2 are SNHLY and FYNNEI. Trimming stripped 2 bases from V and 8 bases from J, with 21 bases between. The CDR3 totals 17 residues. CDR3 in DNA: TGTGCCAGCAGTGAATATCGTAGGGCAGCCGTATTGGAAAAACTGTTTTTT. Its translation is CASSEYRRAAVLEKLFF.

This chain uses TRBV6-1 with TRBJ2-7; 7 positions match TRBD2. V was pared by 6 bases and J by 0 bases, with 5 bases of the junction left unmatched. Germline V lookup: CDR1 MNHNS, CDR2 SASEGT. This CDR3 comprises 14 residues. CDR3 loop: CASRRDYSSYEQYF. CDR3 nucleotides: TGTGCCAGCAGACGGGACTACAGCTCCTACGAGCAGTACTTC.

The CDR3 bases are TGTGCCAGCAGCAAAGATGCGCCACAGGGCAATCAGCCCCAGCATTTT. Protein: CASSKDAPQGNQPQHF. The gene calls are TRBV21-1 and TRBJ1-5; the DNA was not compared with TRBD1, the D call given in the table. TRBV21-1 is a documented pseudogene. The CDR3 spans 16 residues.

The chain carries TRBV28 and TRBJ2-1, with TRBD2 matching 8 bases. The CDR3 is made up of 16 amino acids. The germline gives CDR1 MDHEN, CDR2 SYDVKM. Trimming removed 4 bases from V and 9 bases from J; junction bases left unmatched: 14. The CDR3 DNA reads TGTGCCAGCAGTTCCCCAGCAGTACTTAGCGGGACTGAGCAGTTCTTC. Translated, it gives CASSSPAVLSGTEQFF. Using reference TRBV28 and TRBJ2-1 for the parts outside the CDR3, the full variable domain is DVKVTQSSRYLVKRTGEKVFLECVQDMDHENMFWYRQDPGLGLRLIYFSYDVKMKEKGDIPEGYSVSREKKERFSLILESASTNQTSMYLCASSSPAVLSGTEQFFGPGTRLTVL.

A single count supports this clone. The V call is TRBV28, the J call TRBJ2-7; 10 bases fit TRBD2. The CDR3 runs to 15 residues. The ends lost 0 bases at V and 6 bases at J; junction bases unmatched: 5. Germline V lookup: CDR1 MDHEN, CDR2 SYDVKM. The CDR3 is CASSLWSSGSREQYF. CDR3 coding DNA: TGTGCCAGCAGTTTATGGTCTAGCGGGAGTCGCGAGCAGTACTTC.

The chain combines TRBV19 with TRBJ2-1; the D gene could be TRBD1 or TRBD2 (6 bases each). Germline CDR1 reads LNHDA; CDR2 reads SQIVND (reference sequence). Trimming left V 5 bases short and J 3 bases short, with 17 bases between. CDR3 length: 16 amino acids. This chain's CDR3 is CASSLTGGGLYNEQFF. In nucleotides, the CDR3 is TGTGCCAGTAGTCTTACAGGAGGGGGGCTCTACAATGAGCAGTTCTTC. The full variable domain, rest sourced from reference TRBV19 and TRBJ2-1, is DGGITQSPKYLFRKEGQNVTLSCEQNLNHDAMYWYRQDPGQGLRLIYYSQIVNDFQKGDIAEGYSVSREKKESFPLTVTSAQKNPTAFYLCASSLTGGGLYNEQFFGPGTRLTVL.

The chain combines TRBV30 with TRBJ2-7; D may match TRBD1 or TRBD2 (5 bases each). Between the trimmed V and J ends, which lost 5 bases and 9 bases, there was a span of 20 bases. CDR1 and CDR2 (germline): GTSNPN, SVGIG (reference sequence). The length of the CDR3 is 13 residues. CDR3 amino acids: CAWGGTGKRRQYF. In DNA, the CDR3 is TGTGCCTGGGGTGGGACCGGGAAGAGGCGGCAGTACTTC. Full variable domain (rest looked up from reference TRBV30 and TRBJ2-7): SQTIHQWPATLVQPVGSPLSLECTVEGTSNPNLYWYRQAAGRGLQLLFYSVGIGQISSEVPQNLSASRPQDRQFILSSKKLLLSDSGFYLCAWGGTGKRRQYFGPGTRLTVT.

V gene TRBV18 combines with J gene TRBJ1-5; D gene uncertain. This CDR3 has 14 residues. V shed 6 bases and J shed 4 bases, with 13 bases lying between them. The germline V gene encodes CDR1 KGHSH and CDR2 LQKENI. CDR3 coding DNA: TGTGCCAGCTCGCCAGGACGGTTTAATCAGCCCCAGCATTTT. Translated, it gives CASSPGRFNQPQHF. Combining the CDR3 with reference TRBV18 and TRBJ1-5 gives the whole variable domain NAGVMQNPRHLVRRRGQEARLRCSPMKGHSHVYWYRQLPEEGLKFMVYLQKENIIDESGMPKERFSAEFPKEGPSILRIQQVVRGDSAAYFCASSPGRFNQPQHFGDGTRLSIL.

This sequence joins TRBV5-1 and TRBJ1-3; 11 bases fit TRBD1. The germline gives CDR1 SGHRS, CDR2 YFSETQ. CDR3 size: 15 residues. Losses at the gene ends were 0 bases for V and 4 bases for J; bases not matched to a gene: 0. Here the CDR3 DNA reads TGCGCCAGCAGCTTGGGGACAGGGGGCGGAAACACCATATATTTT. Translating gives CASSLGTGGGNTIYF. The full variable domain, its missing parts supplied by reference TRBV5-1 and TRBJ1-3, is KAGVTQTPRYLIKTRGQQVTLSCSPISGHRSVSWYQQTPGQGLQFLFEYFSETQRNKGNFPGRFSGRQFSNSRSEMNVSTLELGDSALYLCASSLGTGGGNTIYFGEGSWLTVV.

This chain uses TRBV29-1 with TRBJ1-2; D is ambiguous. Germline values: CDR1 SQVTM, CDR2 ANQGSEA. V was shortened by 7 bases and J by 5 bases, with 20 bases between the two germline ends. CDR3 length equals 14 residues. The CDR3 sequence is CSAQYGRAVYGYTF. CDR3 coding DNA: TGCAGCGCTCAATACGGACGGGCTGTGTATGGCTACACCTTC.

V and J are TRBV4-2 and TRBJ2-1, with D possibly matching TRBD2 (6 bases). The CDR3 loop spans 18 amino acids. CDR1 is LGHNA, CDR2 YNFKEQ, per germline. Trimming shortened V by 2 bases and J by 4 bases, and 21 bases separated the two germline ends. The CDR3 spells CASSQLTTGDGGYNEQFF. In DNA form, the CDR3 reads TGTGCCAGCAGCCAACTGACGACGGGAGATGGGGGTTACAATGAGCAGTTCTTC.

The rearrangement links TRBV28 to TRBJ2-5; a possible D gene is TRBD2 (5 bases). V shed 3 bases and J shed 5 bases, with 16 bases lying between them. CDR1 MDHEN and CDR2 SYDVKM come from the germline V gene. The CDR3 runs 15 residues. For the CDR3, the DNA is TGTGCCAGCAGTTTTTGGCCGGGGATGGCCGAGACCCAGTACTTC. This gives the protein CASSFWPGMAETQYF.

This clone has only one observation. This chain connects TRBV15 to TRBJ2-5; 7 positions agree with TRBD1. V gave up 1 base and J gave up 5 bases; unmatched junction bases: 7. Germline values: CDR1 LNHNV, CDR2 YYDKDF (reference sequence). The CDR3 has 15 amino acids. CDR3 DNA: TGTGCCACCAGCAGAGTCCCGGACAGGCGGGAGACCCAGTACTTC. Its protein is CATSRVPDRRETQYF.

This clone has just a few counts. The V gene is TRBV11-2, the J gene TRBJ2-2; 7 bases are a match to TRBD2. Trimming removed 1 base from V and 2 bases from J; junction bases left unmatched: 4. Germline CDR1 SGHAT, CDR2 FQNNGV. This CDR3 has 16 residues. The CDR3 bases are TGTGCCAGCAGCTTAGCTAGCGGTTATAACACCGGGGAGCTGTTTTTT. Its translation: CASSLASGYNTGELFF.

The chain combines TRBV5-8 with TRBJ2-2, with a weak D call TRBD2 (5 bases). The CDR3 sequence is 14 residues long. Germline V lookup: CDR1 SGHTS, CDR2 YDEGEE. V shed 4 bases and J shed 2 bases, with 9 bases lying between them. CDR3 coding DNA: TGTGCCAGCAGCAGAGGGAGAAACACCGGGGAGCTGTTTTTT. This encodes CASSRGRNTGELFF.

The chain recombines TRBV29-1 with TRBJ2-1, with D unclear. This CDR3 is built from 11 residues. Germline V lookup: CDR1 SQVTM, CDR2 ANQGSEA. The germline V and J ends were trimmed by 6 bases and 4 bases, with 7 bases remaining between them. CDR3 in DNA: TGCAGCGTCTTAAGGTACAATGAGCAGTTCTTC. Its protein product is CSVLRYNEQFF.

The chain has TRBV7-9 and TRBJ1-1; the D is unclear. Trimming removed 5 bases from V and 6 bases from J, with 16 bases in between. The germline V gene encodes CDR1 SEHNR and CDR2 FQNEAQ (reference sequence). The CDR3 consists of 14 residues. This CDR3 is CASSPGSFFSEAFF. For the CDR3, the DNA is TGTGCCAGCAGCCCAGGCAGCTTCTTCTCTGAAGCTTTCTTT.

This sequence joins TRBV7-9 and TRBJ2-5, with TRBD2 matching 10 bases. J gave up 2 bases and V 1 base, and 10 bases lay outside the gene matches. Germline V lookup: CDR1 SEHNR, CDR2 FQNEAQ (reference sequence). The CDR3 sequence is 18 residues long. Here the CDR3 DNA reads TGTGCCAGCAGCTTAGGTTTGGGGTCTAGCGGGAGACAAGAGACCCAGTACTTC. The encoded protein is CASSLGLGSSGRQETQYF.

The chain recombines TRBV7-2 with TRBJ2-7; weak D call: TRBD2 (5 bases). This CDR3 is 15 amino acids long. Between the trimmed V and J ends, which lost 5 bases and 3 bases, there was a span of 17 bases. Per the germline V gene, CDR1 is SGHTA and CDR2 is FQGNSA. In DNA, the CDR3 is TGTGCCAGCAGCCCCCAAAAGGGAGTTATCTACGAGCAGTACTTC. Its translation: CASSPQKGVIYEQYF.

The V gene is TRBV2, the J gene TRBJ2-3; 13 bases are shared with TRBD2. V gave up 7 bases and J gave up 2 bases; unmatched junction bases: 12. Germline CDR1 is SNHLY and CDR2 is FYNNEI. CDR3 length: 18 amino acids. CDR3 protein: CASKRRTSGSFPTDTQYF. As DNA, the CDR3 is TGTGCCAGCAAGAGGAGGACTAGCGGGAGTTTCCCCACAGATACGCAGTATTTT.

V is TRBV10-2 and J is TRBJ2-1, with D tentatively TRBD2 (6 bases). V lost 2 bases, J lost 9 bases, and 11 bases lay in between. The CDR3 is 13 amino acids. Germline V gene lookup returns CDR1 WSHSY and CDR2 SAAADI. CDR3 loop: CASSEPSAIEQFF. CDR3 DNA: TGCGCCAGCAGTGAGCCTAGCGCTATTGAGCAGTTCTTC.

V usage is TRBV19 and J usage is TRBJ1-1; D unresolved. Per germline, CDR1 LNHDA and CDR2 SQIVND (reference sequence). CDR3 length equals 14 residues. V was cut by 5 bases and J by 0 bases, with 10 bases left in between. The CDR3 loop is CASSPSYLNTEAFF. DNA for the CDR3: TGTGCCAGTAGTCCCAGTTACCTGAACACTGAAGCTTTCTTT.

The rearrangement joins TRBV18 to TRBJ1-1, with D perhaps TRBD1 (5 bases). With 3 bases removed from V and 6 bases from J, the gap between germline ends came to 20 bases. The length of the CDR3 is 16 residues. CDR1 is KGHSH, CDR2 LQKENI, per germline. CDR3 amino acids: CASSPLGPGRIPEAFF. The DNA of the CDR3 is TGTGCCAGCTCACCTCTCGGTCCAGGGCGAATTCCTGAAGCTTTCTTT.

The sample holds one count of this clone. The rearrangement links TRBV5-1 to TRBJ1-2, with unresolved D. V was pared by 2 bases and J by 3 bases, with 11 bases between. The CDR3 is 14 amino acids. The V gene's germline CDR1 is SGHRS and CDR2 YFSETQ. The CDR3 protein is CASSFSPGDYGYTF. The CDR3 DNA reads as TGCGCCAGCAGCTTTTCGCCCGGGGACTATGGCTACACCTTC.

The chain links TRBV7-8 to TRBJ1-5, with 8 bases aligning to TRBD1. V lost 5 bases to trimming and J lost 2 bases; unmatched junction nucleotides: 2. The germline V gene encodes CDR1 SGHVS and CDR2 FQNEAQ. The CDR3 is made up of 14 amino acids. This CDR3 is CASSPGQGNQPQHF. The CDR3 DNA reads as TGTGCCAGCAGCCCGGGACAGGGCAATCAGCCCCAGCATTTT.

There are a few counts of this clone. The V and J genes are TRBV6-6 and TRBJ2-1; D ambiguous. The CDR3 contains 15 residues. Germline CDR1 and CDR2: MNHNY and SVGAGI (reference sequence). V gave up 0 bases and J gave up 4 bases, with 10 bases separating them. CDR3 coding DNA: TGTGCCAGCAGTTACTCGGCAGGCGAGTACAATGAGCAGTTCTTC. It encodes CASSYSAGEYNEQFF.

The chain recombines TRBV11-2 with TRBJ2-7; D not resolved. Germline V gene data show CDR1 as SGHAT and CDR2 as FQNNGV. Between the trimmed V and J ends, which lost 1 base and 4 bases, there was a span of 14 bases. This CDR3 has 15 residues. For the CDR3, the DNA is TGTGCCAGCAGCTTAGTTACGGGCCCCCCTTACGAGCAGTACTTC. Its translation: CASSLVTGPPYEQYF.

This chain uses TRBV15 with TRBJ2-3; D is unresolved. Deletions cut 0 bases from V and 2 bases from J, with 0 bases between. CDR1 is LNHNV and CDR2 is YYDKDF in the germline V gene (reference sequence). The CDR3 loop spans 12 amino acids. The CDR3: CATSRDTDTQYF. The CDR3 DNA is TGTGCCACCAGCAGAGACACAGATACGCAGTATTTT.